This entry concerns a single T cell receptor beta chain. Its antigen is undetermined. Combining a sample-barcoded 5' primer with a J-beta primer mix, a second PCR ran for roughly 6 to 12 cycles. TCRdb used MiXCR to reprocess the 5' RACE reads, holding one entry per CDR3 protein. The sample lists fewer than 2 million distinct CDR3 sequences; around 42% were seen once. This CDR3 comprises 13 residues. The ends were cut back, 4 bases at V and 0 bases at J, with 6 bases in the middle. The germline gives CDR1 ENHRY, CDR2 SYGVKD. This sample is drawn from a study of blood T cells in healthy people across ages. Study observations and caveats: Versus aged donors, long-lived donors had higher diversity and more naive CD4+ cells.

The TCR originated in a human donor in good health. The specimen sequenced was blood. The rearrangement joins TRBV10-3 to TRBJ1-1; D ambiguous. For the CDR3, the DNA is TGTGCCATCAGTGGGGCCGTGAACACTGAAGCTTTCTTT. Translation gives CAISGAVNTEAFF.